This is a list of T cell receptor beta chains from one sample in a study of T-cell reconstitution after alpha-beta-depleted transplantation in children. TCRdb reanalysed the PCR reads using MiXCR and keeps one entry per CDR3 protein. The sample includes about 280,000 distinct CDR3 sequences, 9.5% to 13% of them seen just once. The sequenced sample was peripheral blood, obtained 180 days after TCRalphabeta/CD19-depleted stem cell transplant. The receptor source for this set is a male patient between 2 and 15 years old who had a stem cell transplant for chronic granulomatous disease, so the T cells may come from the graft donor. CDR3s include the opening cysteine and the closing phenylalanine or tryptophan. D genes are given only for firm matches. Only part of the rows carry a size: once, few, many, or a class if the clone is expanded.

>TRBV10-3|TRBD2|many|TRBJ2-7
CAIRSGSYEQYF
TGTGCCATCAGGAGCGGGAGCTACGAGCAGTACTTC
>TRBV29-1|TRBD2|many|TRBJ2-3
CSFGVSGRVETDTQYF
TGCAGCTTTGGGGTTAGCGGGAGAGTCGAGACAGATACGCAGTATTTT
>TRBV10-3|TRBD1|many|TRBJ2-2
CAISELRTGAKLNTGELFF
TGTGCCATCAGTGAACTCCGGACAGGGGCCAAACTGAACACCGGGGAGCTGTTTTTT
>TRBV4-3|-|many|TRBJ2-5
CASSQYLDRQETQYF
TGCGCCAGCAGCCAGTACCTGGACAGACAAGAGACCCAGTACTTC
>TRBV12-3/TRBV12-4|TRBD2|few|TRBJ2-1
CASSLLAGGKLNEQFF
TGTGCCAGCAGTTTATTAGCGGGAGGAAAACTGAATGAGCAGTTCTTC
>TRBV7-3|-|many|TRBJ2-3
CASSFRASTDTQYF
TGTGCCAGCAGCTTTCGAGCGAGCACAGATACGCAGTATTTT
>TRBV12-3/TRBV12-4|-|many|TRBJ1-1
CASSFRQKNTEAFF
TGTGCCAGCAGTTTTAGACAGAAGAACACTGAAGCTTTCTTT
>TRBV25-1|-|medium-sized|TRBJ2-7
CASSVAINEQYF
TGTGCCAGCAGTGTCGCGATCAACGAGCAGTACTTC
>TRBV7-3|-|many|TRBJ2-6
CASSPPGSGANVLTF
TGTGCCAGCAGCCCCCCGGGATCTGGGGCCAACGTCCTGACTTTC
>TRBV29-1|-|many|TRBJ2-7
CSAYGEGDILSPYEQYF
TGCAGCGCATATGGTGAGGGAGATATTTTAAGTCCCTACGAGCAGTACTTC
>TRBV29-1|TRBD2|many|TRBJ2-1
CSVAGGDGGYNEQFF
TGCAGCGTCGCCGGGGGGGACGGCGGGTACAATGAGCAGTTCTTC
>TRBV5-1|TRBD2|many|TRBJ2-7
CASSFTSGGLAVSYYEQYF
TGCGCCAGCAGCTTTACCAGTGGGGGACTAGCGGTTTCCTACTACGAGCAGTACTTC
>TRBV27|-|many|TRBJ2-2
CASAAGIGVAGELFF
TGTGCCAGCGCAGCGGGCATAGGGGTTGCGGGGGAGCTGTTTTTT
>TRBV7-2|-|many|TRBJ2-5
CASSSGFYTRGETQYF
TGTGCCAGCAGCTCTGGGTTCTACACCAGAGGGGAGACCCAGTACTTC
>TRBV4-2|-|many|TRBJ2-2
CASSHYLPLTANTGELFF
TGTGCCAGCAGCCACTATCTCCCCCTGACAGCGAACACCGGGGAGCTGTTTTTT
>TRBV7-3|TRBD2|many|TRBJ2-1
CASSPGLTDNEQFF
TGTGCCAGCAGCCCGGGACTAACCGACAATGAGCAGTTCTTC
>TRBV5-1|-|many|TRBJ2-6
CASIPTAGANVLTF
TGCGCCAGCATCCCGACAGCTGGGGCCAACGTCCTGACTTTC
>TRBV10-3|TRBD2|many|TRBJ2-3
CAISGLAGVSDTQYF
TGTGCCATCAGTGGCTTAGCGGGGGTCTCAGATACGCAGTATTTT
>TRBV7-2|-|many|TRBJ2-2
CASSTTGLGGTGELFF
TGTGCCAGCAGCACCACCGGGCTAGGGGGCACCGGGGAGCTGTTTTTT
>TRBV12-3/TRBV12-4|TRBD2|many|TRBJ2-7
CASRGRANDEQYF
TGTGCCAGCCGCGGGAGAGCGAACGACGAGCAGTACTTC
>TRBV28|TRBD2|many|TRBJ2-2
CASSTPGTSGITGELFF
TGTGCCAGCAGTACCCCCGGGACTAGCGGGATCACCGGGGAGCTGTTTTTT
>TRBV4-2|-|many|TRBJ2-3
CASSQDRTFNPYF
TGTGCCAGCAGCCAGGACCGAACATTTAATCCGTATTTT
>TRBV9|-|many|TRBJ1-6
CASSVDGVRSPLHF
TGTGCCAGCAGCGTAGATGGAGTCCGTTCACCCCTCCACTTT
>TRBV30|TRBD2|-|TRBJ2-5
CAWSVRGGSETQYF
TGTGCCTGGAGTGTACGGGGGGGGAGCGAGACCCAGTACTTC
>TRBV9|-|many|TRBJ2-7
CASSVGMTTGAYEQYF
TGTGCCAGCAGCGTAGGAATGACAACAGGAGCCTACGAGCAGTACTTC
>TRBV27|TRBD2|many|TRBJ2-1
CASRKAGGNNEQFF
TGTGCCAGCAGGAAAGCGGGAGGTAACAATGAGCAGTTCTTC
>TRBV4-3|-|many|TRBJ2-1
CASSQEPAYYNEQFF
TGCGCCAGCAGCCAAGAACCGGCGTACTACAATGAGCAGTTCTTC
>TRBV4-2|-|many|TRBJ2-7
CASSQGLGQKQYF
TGTGCCAGCAGCCAAGGGCTGGGACAAAAGCAGTACTTC
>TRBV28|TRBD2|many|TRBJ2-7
CASSLERDGYEQYF
TGTGCCAGCAGTTTAGAGCGGGACGGGTACGAGCAGTACTTC
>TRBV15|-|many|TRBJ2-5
CATSLRDRETQYF
TGTGCCACCAGTCTCAGGGATCGAGAGACCCAGTACTTC
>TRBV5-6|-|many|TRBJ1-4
CASSLYQTATNEKLFF
TGTGCCAGCAGCTTGTATCAAACCGCAACTAATGAAAAACTGTTTTTT
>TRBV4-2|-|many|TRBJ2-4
CASSQDPGIAKNIQYF
TGTGCCAGCAGCCAAGACCCTGGGATAGCCAAAAACATTCAGTACTTC
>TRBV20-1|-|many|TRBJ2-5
CSASGPAGGQTQYF
TGCAGTGCCAGCGGTCCCGCAGGGGGGCAGACCCAGTACTTC
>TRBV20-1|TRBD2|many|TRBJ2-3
CRGISGSLDTQYF
TGCAGGGGGATTAGCGGGAGTCTGGATACGCAGTATTTT
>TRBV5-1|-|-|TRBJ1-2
CASSFGQNYNYGYTF
TGCGCCAGCAGCTTCGGGCAGAACTATAACTATGGCTACACCTTC
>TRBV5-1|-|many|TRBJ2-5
CASSLGSSLYQETQYF
TGCGCCAGCAGCTTGGGATCTAGCCTGTACCAAGAGACCCAGTACTTC
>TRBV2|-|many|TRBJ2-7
CASSEPPSYEQYF
TGTGCCAGCAGTGAACCTCCCTCCTACGAGCAGTACTTC
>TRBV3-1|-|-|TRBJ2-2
CASSHPTGSKRANTGELFF
TGTGCCAGCAGCCACCCCACAGGGAGTAAGCGCGCGAACACCGGGGAGCTGTTTTTT
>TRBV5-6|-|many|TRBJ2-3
CASSLGGPDTQYF
TGTGCCAGCAGCTTAGGAGGGCCAGATACGCAGTATTTT
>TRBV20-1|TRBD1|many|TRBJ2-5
CSGVGTGTQETQYF
TGCAGTGGAGTGGGGACAGGGACACAAGAGACCCAGTACTTC
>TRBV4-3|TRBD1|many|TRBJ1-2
CASSQEGTGDYGYTF
TGCGCCAGCAGCCAAGAGGGTACAGGGGACTATGGCTACACCTTC
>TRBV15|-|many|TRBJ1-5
CATSKERGFNQPQHF
TGTGCCACCAGCAAAGAGAGGGGGTTCAATCAGCCCCAGCATTTT
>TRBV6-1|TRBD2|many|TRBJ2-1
CASSRTSGRNEQFF
TGTGCCAGCAGTAGAACTAGCGGGAGAAATGAGCAGTTCTTC
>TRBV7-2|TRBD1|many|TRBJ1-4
CASSLAAGGGWNEKLFF
TGTGCCAGCAGCTTAGCGGCAGGGGGTGGTTGGAATGAAAAACTGTTTTTT
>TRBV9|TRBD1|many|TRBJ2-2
CASSAGQGGANTGELFF
TGTGCCAGCAGCGCGGGACAGGGGGGAGCGAACACCGGGGAGCTGTTTTTT
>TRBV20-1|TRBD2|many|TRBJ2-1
CSARGTSGGVANEQFF
TGCAGTGCTAGAGGGACTAGCGGAGGGGTGGCCAATGAGCAGTTCTTC
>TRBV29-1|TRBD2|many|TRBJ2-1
CSVGLAGAVNEQFF
TGCAGCGTTGGGTTAGCGGGAGCGGTCAATGAGCAGTTCTTC
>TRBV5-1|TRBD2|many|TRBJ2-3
CASSLAKSSGRAYTDTQYF
TGCGCCAGCAGCTTGGCCAAGTCTAGCGGGAGGGCCTACACAGATACGCAGTATTTT
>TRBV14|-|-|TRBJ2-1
CASMESSGSYNEQFF
TGTGCCAGCATGGAGAGTAGCGGCTCCTACAATGAGCAGTTCTTC
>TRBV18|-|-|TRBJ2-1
CASSPLYGKSYNEQFF
TGTGCCAGCTCACCACTTTATGGGAAGTCCTACAATGAGCAGTTCTTC
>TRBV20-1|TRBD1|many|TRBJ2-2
CSARGRTGGLGELFF
TGCAGTGCTAGAGGGCGGACAGGGGGACTCGGGGAGCTGTTTTTT